This T cell receptor beta chain is drawn from a study of blood T cell repertoires in COVID-19. The V end was cut by 5 bases, the J end by 1 base, with 15 bases between. Germline V gene lookup returns CDR1 SGDLS and CDR2 YYNGEE. The CDR3 length is 15 residues. In terms of age and location, participants ranged from roughly 18 to 90 years and lived in about 25 US areas. The study assigned cohorts using participant-reported clinical history. The authors' processing: Reference gene primer amplification yielded estimated nucleated cell counts. Here immunoSEQ multiplex PCR was the method, and the copy in TCRdb shows in-frame clones only, minus some. The V and J calls and the clone size are those of that table, but D and trimming were determined from the DNA. The sample has about 210,000 clones; 81% are singletons.

This chain connects TRBV9 to TRBJ1-1; D gene unclear. Input material: PBMCs or T cells enriched from blood (not recorded which). The clonotype was recovered from a man between 35 and 55 years old who had recovered from COVID-19. In DNA form, the CDR3 reads TGTGCCAGCAGGGCGATGGGTGGGCGGAACACTGAAGCTTTCTTT. The encoded protein is CASRAMGGRNTEAFF.